These T cell receptor beta chains were read from a single sample in a study of cytomegalovirus exposure and HLA in healthy donors. Generated by immunoSEQ multiplex PCR, the TCRdb table keeps only in-frame clones and is missing some. This sample has 60,000 to 85,000 clones; 78% occur once, and the top ten carry 1.6%. Sample: PBMCs. These receptors were taken from a man in his forties in good health and CMV-seronegative. The CDR3 runs from the conserved cysteine through the conserved F or W. A D gene is named only where the DNA matches it firmly. Only some rows state a clone size, as once, few, many or a class for expanded clones.

d_gene	j_gene	v_gene	abundance	CDR3aa	CDR3nt
.	TRBJ2-3	TRBV2	.	CASRWQGLADTQYF	TGTGCCAGCAGATGGCAGGGTCTCGCAGATACGCAGTATTTT
.	TRBJ2-6	TRBV19	once	CASSILPSSSGANGLTF	TGTGCCAGTAGTATCCTCCCCTCGAGCTCTGGGGCCAACGGCCTGACTTTC
.	TRBJ2-3	TRBV5-1	.	CASSLGGTWGTDTQYF	TGCGCCAGCAGCTTGGGCGGGACTTGGGGCACAGATACGCAGTATTTT
.	TRBJ1-1	TRBV14	.	CASSQLSTSLMNTEAFF	TGTGCCAGCAGCCAACTTTCGACAAGCCTCATGAACACTGAAGCTTTCTTT
.	TRBJ1-2	TRBV7-9	few	CASSLWQNNYGYTF	TGTGCCAGCAGCTTATGGCAGAACAACTATGGCTACACCTTC
.	TRBJ1-1	TRBV7-9	.	CASSLVGTSTEAFF	TGTGCCAGCAGCTTAGTGGGGACAAGCACTGAAGCTTTCTTT
.	TRBJ2-7	TRBV5-6	few	CASSGDTSYEQYF	TGTGCCAGCAGCGGGGACACTTCCTACGAGCAGTACTTC
.	TRBJ1-5	TRBV30	.	CAWSTGQPQHF	TGTGCCTGGAGTACTGGTCAGCCCCAGCATTTT
.	TRBJ1-3	TRBV19	.	CASTVTGVGNTIYF	TGTGCCAGTACCGTGACAGGCGTCGGAAACACCATATATTTT
TRBD2	TRBJ2-1	TRBV6-1	.	CASSRKGGEQFF	TGTGCCAGCAGTCGAAAGGGAGGGGAGCAGTTCTTC
TRBD2	TRBJ2-3	TRBV4-2	.	CASSQELGSGRSQYF	TGTGCCAGCAGCCAAGAGTTGGGCAGCGGGAGGTCGCAGTATTTT
.	TRBJ1-1	TRBV27	.	CASSPNPPGAKTEAFF	TGTGCCAGCAGTCCCAACCCCCCAGGGGCGAAAACTGAAGCTTTCTTT
.	TRBJ2-7	TRBV10-1	.	CASSDSNSYEQYF	TGCGCCAGCAGCGACAGCAACTCCTACGAGCAGTACTTC
.	TRBJ1-6	TRBV7-9	.	CASAGSSYNSPLHF	TGTGCCAGCGCGGGGAGCTCCTATAATTCACCCCTCCACTTT
.	TRBJ2-3	TRBV6-1	.	CASRGGQYRTDTQYF	TGTGCCAGCAGGGGTGGACAGTACCGCACAGATACGCAGTATTTT
.	TRBJ1-1	TRBV4-1	once	CASSQGVSGYWAFF	TGCGCCAGCAGCCAAGGAGTATCAGGGTATTGGGCTTTCTTT
.	TRBJ2-3	TRBV5-6	few	CASRGDLSDTQYF	TGTGCCAGCAGGGGGGACTTGTCAGATACGCAGTATTTT